This entry concerns a single TCR beta chain. Germline V gene data show CDR1 as SGHRS and CDR2 as YFSETQ. This CDR3 has 15 amino acids. The V end was cut by 0 bases, the J end by 7 bases, with 15 bases between. The assay was immunoSEQ multiplex PCR, and TCRdb's table has in-frame clones only and misses some. The sample yields approximately 110,000 clones, about nine tenths seen once. These data belong to a study of T cell responses to AZD1222 COVID-19 vaccine. The chain uses TRBV5-1 and TRBJ2-3, with unresolved D. This clonotype originated in an adult in good health. The sample here was peripheral blood, taken on day 0 of AZD1222 vaccination. The CDR3: CASSLDQPSTNTQYF. CDR3 bases: TGCGCCAGCAGCTTGGATCAGCCATCGACAAATACGCAGTATTTT.